This is a list of T cell receptor beta chains from one sample in a study of technical replicates of blood from a few donors. Produced via immunoSEQ multiplex PCR; TCRdb's table is partial and in-frame only. The table shows about 73,000 clones, with more than 85% occurring only once. Source material: PBMCs. Receptors were obtained from a human donor in good health. Some clones in this sample may be carry-over from other donors' samples. The CDR3 runs from the conserved cysteine through the conserved F or W. The D gene is left open where the match is weak. Clone size is given for some rows only: seen once, a few or many times, or a class if the clone is expanded.

TRBV5-6	NA	TRBJ2-2	NA	CASSLALGSTGELFF	TGTGCCAGCAGCTTGGCCCTGGGGAGCACCGGGGAGCTGTTTTTT
TRBV19	TRBD1	TRBJ2-1	NA	CASSNIQGKSYNEQFF	TGTGCCAGTAGTAACATACAGGGGAAGTCCTACAATGAGCAGTTCTTC
TRBV6-1	TRBD1	TRBJ2-2	once	CASSVRTGNTGELFF	TGTGCCAGCAGTGTTAGGACAGGGAACACCGGGGAGCTGTTTTTT
TRBV5-1	TRBD1	TRBJ1-6	NA	CASSLAVGGGYNSPLHF	TGCGCCAGCAGCTTGGCTGTAGGGGGCGGTTATAATTCACCCCTCCACTTT
TRBV18	TRBD2	TRBJ2-1	NA	CASSPGTNLNEQFF	TGTGCCAGCTCACCCGGGACTAATCTCAATGAGCAGTTCTTC
TRBV9	TRBD2	TRBJ2-1	NA	CASSVLAGVGEQFF	TGTGCCAGCAGCGTACTAGCGGGAGTGGGTGAGCAGTTCTTC
TRBV2	NA	TRBJ1-2	once	CASTLGGDRNYGYTF	TGTGCCAGCACCCTTGGGGGGGACCGTAACTATGGCTACACCTTC
TRBV5-1	NA	TRBJ2-7	once	CASSFNLRDYEQYF	TGCGCCAGCAGCTTCAATCTGAGGGACTACGAGCAGTACTTC
TRBV19	NA	TRBJ1-1	NA	CASSSVSGGSTEAFF	TGTGCCAGTAGTTCCGTCTCGGGAGGGAGCACTGAAGCTTTCTTT
TRBV6-1	TRBD2	TRBJ2-5	NA	CASSEGSGGPETQYF	TGTGCCAGCAGTGAGGGTAGCGGGGGGCCGGAGACCCAGTACTTC
TRBV7-3	TRBD2	TRBJ2-5	NA	CASSSSGSGETQYF	TGTGCCAGCAGCTCTAGCGGGAGCGGAGAGACCCAGTACTTC
TRBV6-1	TRBD1	TRBJ2-7	few	CASNPDRGTYEQYF	TGTGCCAGCAACCCGGACAGGGGTACCTACGAGCAGTACTTC
TRBV5-6	NA	TRBJ1-1	NA	CASSPVRGTEAFF	TGTGCCAGCAGCCCCGTTAGGGGGACCGAAGCTTTCTTT
TRBV4-1	TRBD2	TRBJ2-1	few	CASSQEGAGVLNEQFF	TGCGCCAGCAGCCAAGAAGGAGCGGGAGTCCTCAATGAGCAGTTCTTC
TRBV19	NA	TRBJ1-1	NA	CASSTRGTTEAFF	TGTGCCAGTAGTACAAGGGGAACCACTGAAGCTTTCTTT
TRBV7-2	NA	TRBJ1-3	few	CASRVAAGNTIYF	TGTGCCAGCAGGGTAGCGGCAGGAAACACCATATATTTT
TRBV4-2	TRBD2	TRBJ2-3	NA	CASSQDGLAGAGDTQYF	TGTGCCAGCAGCCAAGATGGCCTAGCGGGGGCGGGGGATACGCAGTATTTT
TRBV6-5	TRBD2	TRBJ2-3	NA	CASSFSGGEDTQYF	TGTGCCAGCAGTTTCAGCGGGGGGGAGGATACGCAGTATTTT
TRBV5-1	NA	TRBJ2-3	once	CASSWRGGGYTQYF	TGCGCCAGCAGCTGGCGGGGTGGCGGCTATACGCAGTATTTT
TRBV5-6	TRBD1	TRBJ1-2	NA	CASSLYLGQGGNYGYTF	TGTGCCAGCAGCTTGTATCTCGGACAGGGGGGAAACTATGGCTACACCTTC
TRBV29-1	TRBD2	TRBJ2-2	once	CSVTSGIITGELFF	TGCAGCGTCACTAGCGGGATTATAACCGGGGAGCTGTTTTTT
TRBV9	TRBD1	TRBJ1-3	NA	CASSPWTGTTGNTIYF	TGTGCCAGCAGCCCCTGGACAGGGACTACTGGAAACACCATATATTTT
TRBV4-3	NA	TRBJ1-6	few	CASSQGFGGGNSPLHF	TGCGCCAGCAGCCAAGGATTCGGCGGGGGAAATTCACCCCTCCACTTT
TRBV27	NA	TRBJ2-7	NA	CASSLSSGYEQYF	TGTGCCAGCAGTTTATCATCCGGGTACGAGCAGTACTTC
TRBV7-2	TRBD1	TRBJ2-3	once	CASSLERQGSTDTQYF	TGTGCCAGCAGCTTAGAGAGACAGGGTAGTACAGATACGCAGTATTTT
TRBV7-2	NA	TRBJ1-5	few	CASSLEGRVYQPQHF	TGTGCCAGCAGCTTAGAGGGGCGAGTCTATCAGCCCCAGCATTTT
TRBV7-9	NA	TRBJ1-3	NA	CASRAGAGNTIYF	TGTGCCAGCAGGGCAGGTGCTGGAAACACCATATATTTT
TRBV7-2	TRBD2	TRBJ2-5	NA	CASSLGTRRAQGSQYF	TGTGCCAGCAGCCTCGGGACTAGGCGGGCCCAAGGTTCCCAGTACTTC
TRBV7-2	NA	TRBJ1-1	NA	CASSPHGDNFF	TGTGCCAGCAGCCCCCACGGGGATAACTTCTTT
TRBV12-2	NA	TRBJ1-5	NA	CASRGSRDRDNQPQHF	TGTGCAAGTCGAGGATCCCGGGACAGGGACAATCAGCCCCAGCATTTT
TRBV2	NA	TRBJ2-6	NA	CASEVRRSGANVLTF	TGTGCCAGCGAGGTGCGGAGGTCTGGGGCCAACGTCCTGACTTTC
TRBV30	NA	TRBJ1-2	NA	CAWTRRGAQGYTF	TGTGCCTGGACCCGACGGGGGGCCCAAGGCTACACCTTC
TRBV27	TRBD1	TRBJ1-1	NA	CASAMSVQGAISRF	TGTGCCAGCGCCATGTCGGTCCAGGGGGCCATAAGTCGATTT
TRBV5-1	TRBD1	TRBJ1-2	NA	CASSSRTGAGGYTF	TGCGCCAGCAGCTCGAGGACAGGGGCGGGGGGCTACACCTTC
TRBV5-4	TRBD1	TRBJ2-5	NA	CASSPWTGEETQYF	TGTGCCAGCAGCCCGTGGACAGGGGAAGAGACCCAGTACTTC
TRBV5-4	NA	TRBJ2-5	NA	CASSFGQGQETQYF	TGTGCCAGCAGCTTTGGGCAGGGTCAAGAGACCCAGTACTTC
TRBV7-8	TRBD1	TRBJ2-6	NA	CASSQGTGVLSGANVLTF	TGTGCCAGCAGCCAAGGGACAGGGGTTTTATCTGGGGCCAACGTCCTGACTTTC
TRBV7-3	TRBD1	TRBJ2-3	NA	CASSRTGFSTDTQYF	TGTGCCAGCAGCCGGACAGGGTTTAGCACAGATACGCAGTATTTT
TRBV18	NA	TRBJ2-5	NA	CASSPDRETQYF	TGTGCCAGCTCCCCGGACAGAGAGACCCAGTACTTC
TRBV5-1	NA	TRBJ1-1	NA	CASRAQTNMNTEAFF	TGCGCCAGCAGAGCACAGACAAACATGAACACTGAAGCTTTCTTT
TRBV7-3	NA	TRBJ1-5	once	CASSLIVGGGQPQHF	TGTGCCAGCAGCTTAATCGTGGGGGGAGGTCAGCCCCAGCATTTT
TRBV18	NA	TRBJ1-6	NA	CASSPLRSSYNSPLHF	TGTGCCAGCTCACCACTAAGGAGCTCCTATAATTCACCCCTCCACTTT
TRBV7-2	NA	TRBJ1-2	NA	CASGQGNRANYGYTF	TGTGCCAGCGGTCAGGGAAACAGAGCTAACTATGGCTACACCTTC
TRBV7-6	TRBD1	TRBJ2-5	NA	CASSLMMKGAIQTQYF	TGTGCCAGCAGCTTAATGATGAAGGGGGCGATCCAGACCCAGTACTTC
TRBV5-4	TRBD1	TRBJ1-2	NA	CASRLPGTGGAGYGYTF	TGTGCCAGCAGACTGCCAGGGACAGGGGGCGCCGGGTATGGCTACACCTTC